Listed here are 13 T cell receptor beta chains from one sample, sequenced in a study of T cell changes during pregnancy in multiple sclerosis. This table comes from immunoSEQ multiplex PCR, and its TCRdb copy is limited to in-frame clones, with some not included. The data hold about 40,000 clones, with around 94% observed a single time. The specimen comprised peripheral blood, sampled in the third trimester of pregnancy. The source of these receptors is a female donor with multiple sclerosis, enrolled in a pregnancy study.

The V call is TRBV6-1, the J call TRBJ2-2, with 13 nucleotides matching TRBD2. The CDR3 sequence is 16 residues long. V trimming: 4 bases; J trimming: 3 bases; junction bases outside the gene matches: 2. The germline gives CDR1 MNHNS, CDR2 SASEGT. CDR3 amino acids: CASSGLAGGYTGELFF. CDR3 nucleotides: TGTGCCAGCAGTGGACTAGCGGGGGGTTACACCGGGGAGCTGTTTTTT.

This chain joins TRBV11-2 and TRBJ1-1; D not certain. The CDR3 contains 16 residues. V was shortened by 5 bases and J by 3 bases, with 19 bases between the two germline ends. Germline-derived CDR1 and CDR2 are SGHAT and FQNNGV. CDR3 region: CASSARVTRRDTEAFF. CDR3 in DNA: TGTGCCAGCAGCGCTCGGGTAACTCGGAGGGACACTGAAGCTTTCTTT.

The gene calls are TRBV28 and TRBJ1-5, with a weak D call TRBD1 (6 bases). CDR3 length equals 15 residues. Trimming removed 10 bases from V and 6 bases from J, with 22 bases in between. Germline V CDR1 and CDR2: MDHEN, SYDVKM. CDR3 coding DNA: TGTGCCACCAGACCTTATCTACAGGGAATTCAGCCCCAGCATTTT. Residues: CATRPYLQGIQPQHF.

The J gene is TRBJ2-2, the V gene TRBV10-3; TRBD1 is a possible D gene (6 bases). CDR1 ENHRY and CDR2 SYGVKD come from the germline V gene. The CDR3 consists of 16 residues. Trimming shortened V by 0 bases and J by 4 bases, and 12 bases separated the two germline ends. The DNA of the CDR3 is TGTGCCATCAGTGAGTCGTGGAACAGGGCCACCGGGGAGCTGTTTTTT. It is translated as CAISESWNRATGELFF.

V gene TRBV11-3 combines with J gene TRBJ1-6; 7 bases match TRBD1. Germline V gives CDR1 SGHNT, CDR2 YENEEA. The CDR3 extends over 16 amino acids. The V gene end was trimmed by 5 bases and the J gene end by 7 bases; junction bases not matched to a gene: 11. CDR3 in amino acids: CASSLDLGQQNSPLHF. Here the CDR3 DNA reads TGTGCCAGCAGCCTTGACCTGGGACAGCAAAATTCACCCCTCCACTTT.

The chain carries TRBV7-9 and TRBJ2-2; 13 nucleotides align to TRBD2. CDR3 length: 18 residues. J gave up 5 bases and V 5 bases, and 11 bases lay outside the gene matches. Germline V gene lookup returns CDR1 SEHNR and CDR2 FQNEAQ (reference sequence). CDR3 nucleotides: TGTGCCAGCAGCACACGTCGACTAGCGGGGGGAGATACCGGGGAGCTGTTTTTT. It specifies CASSTRRLAGGDTGELFF.

This clone was seen only once. CDR3 sequence (DNA): TGTGCCAGCAGCTTAGCCACGACAGGGGAAGCTTTCTTT. Translated: CASSLATTGEAFF. V and J are TRBV13 and TRBJ1-1; 7 positions agree with TRBD1. CDR3 size: 13 residues. Trimming removed 1 base from V and 8 bases from J; junction bases left unmatched: 4. The germline V gene encodes CDR1 PRHDT and CDR2 FYEKMQ (reference sequence). Using reference TRBV13 and TRBJ1-1 for the parts outside the CDR3, the full variable domain is AAGVIQSPRHLIKEKRETATLKCYPIPRHDTVYWYQQGPGQDPQFLISFYEKMQSDKGSIPDRFSAQQFSDYHSELNMSSLELGDSALYFCASSLATTGEAFFGQGTRLTVV.

The rearrangement links TRBV4-1 to TRBJ2-5; D might be TRBD1 (5 bases). Near its end, the DNA agrees better with TRBJ2-7, so the J call may be wrong. The CDR3 is 13 residues long. CDR1 is MGHRA, CDR2 YSYEKL, per germline. The CDR3 DNA reads TGCGCCAGCAGCCTTATTGGGGCGACCGAGCAGTACTTC. This codes for CASSLIGATEQYF.

This clone has only one observation. V and J are TRBV5-1 and TRBJ2-5, with 10 bases fitting TRBD2. The CDR3 spans 16 residues. The germline gives CDR1 SGHRS, CDR2 YFSETQ. The ends lost 0 bases at V and 1 base at J; junction bases unmatched: 3. The CDR3 sequence: CASSLELAGSQETQYF. CDR3 nucleotide sequence: TGCGCCAGCAGCTTGGAACTAGCGGGGTCCCAAGAGACCCAGTACTTC.

This chain links TRBV9 with TRBJ1-1; TRBD1 agrees at 9 bases. The ends lost 0 bases at V and 4 bases at J; junction bases unmatched: 10. Germline assignment: CDR1 SGDLS and CDR2 YYNGEE. The CDR3 length is 17 residues. The CDR3 reads CASSVARDRVGGTEAFF. CDR3 nucleotide sequence: TGTGCCAGCAGCGTAGCTCGGGACAGGGTCGGGGGCACTGAAGCTTTCTTT.

The chain's CDR3 is CASSPSPGTEGLRDEQYF. CDR3 coding DNA: TGTGCCAGCAGCCCTTCTCCCGGGACAGAGGGCTTAAGGGACGAGCAGTACTTC. This chain connects TRBV7-6 to TRBJ2-7, with TRBD1 matching over 7 bases. V lost 5 bases to trimming and J lost 5 bases; unmatched junction nucleotides: 21. CDR3 length: 18 residues. Germline values: CDR1 SGHVS, CDR2 FNYEAQ.

The chain couples TRBV5-6 to TRBJ1-6; TRBD1 matches 8 bases. J gave up 7 bases and V 4 bases, and 10 bases lay outside the gene matches. Germline CDR1 and CDR2: SGHDT and YYEEEE. There are 16 residues in the CDR3. The CDR3 DNA is TGTGCCAGCAGCCTACGGACAGGGAAGGCAAATTCACCCCTCCACTTT. It yields the protein CASSLRTGKANSPLHF.

This sequence joins TRBV7-6 and TRBJ1-6; TRBD1 aligns across 9 bases. The J segment lost 9 bases and the V segment lost 5 bases, leaving 5 bases of the junction unmatched. Germline CDR1 and CDR2: SGHVS and FNYEAQ. The CDR3 runs to 14 residues. CDR3 bases: TGTGCCAGCAGCCCGGGACAGGGCACTTCACCCCTCCACTTT. This codes for CASSPGQGTSPLHF.